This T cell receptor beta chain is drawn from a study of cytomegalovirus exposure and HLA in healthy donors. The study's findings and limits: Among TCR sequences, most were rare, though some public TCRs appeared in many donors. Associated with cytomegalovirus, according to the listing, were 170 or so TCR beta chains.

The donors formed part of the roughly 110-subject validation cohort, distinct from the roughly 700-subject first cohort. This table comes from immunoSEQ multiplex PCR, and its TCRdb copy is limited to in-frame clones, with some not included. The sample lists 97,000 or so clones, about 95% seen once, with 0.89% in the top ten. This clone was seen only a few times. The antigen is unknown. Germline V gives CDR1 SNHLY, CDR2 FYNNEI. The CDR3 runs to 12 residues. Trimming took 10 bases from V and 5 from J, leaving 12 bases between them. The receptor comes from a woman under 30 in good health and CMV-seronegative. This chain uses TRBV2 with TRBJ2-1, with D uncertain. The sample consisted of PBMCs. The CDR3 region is CAIKDNNNEQFF. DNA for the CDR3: TGTGCCATCAAAGACAACAACAATGAGCAGTTCTTC.